This T cell receptor (beta chain) was found in a study of liver allograft versus peripheral blood T cells. Study-wide context: Recipients' peripheral blood served as the comparator for T cell receptor repertoires in transplanted livers. Study-level findings and limits: In liver allografts, T cell receptor repertoires reportedly differed from the repertoires found in peripheral blood.

By its share, this clonotype is medium-sized. Its antigen remains unknown. Per the germline V gene, CDR1 is LNHDA and CDR2 is SQIVND (reference sequence). This CDR3 comprises 15 residues. V was shortened by 0 bases and J by 5 bases, with 10 bases between the two germline ends. One entry per CDR3 protein results from TCRdb running MiXCR on the reads. The sample records about 6,300 distinct CDR3 sequences, more than 15% being singletons. This TCR was sampled from a human patient who had a liver transplant. Some T cells may originate from the graft donor. J is TRBJ2-2 and V is TRBV19; TRBD1 might be the D (5 bases). The chain's CDR3 is CASSIEIAGTGELFF. DNA of the CDR3: TGTGCCAGTAGTATAGAGATCGCAGGGACCGGGGAGCTGTTTTTT.